The TCR beta chain under discussion was sequenced for a study of CXCR3-negative and CXCR3-positive naive CD8 T cells. The libraries of TRB cDNA were constructed through 5' RACE using UMI labels. One entry per CDR3 protein, without DNA, is what TCRdb gives after re-calling the 5' RACE reads. Here the sample table reports fewer than 6,500 distinct CDR3 sequences. Note on this clonotype: Antigen: not known.

Study-level findings and limits: TRB CDR3s were more hydrophobic in CXCR3-positive than in CXCR3-negative naive cells.

This TCR came from a human donor in good health. Some clones in this sample may be carry-over from other donors' samples. Sequencing was carried out using naive CXCR3+ CD8+ T cells from blood. As for subset: CD45RO-CCR7+CD27+CD95- naive CD8+ T cells expressing CXCR3 (TNR3+).

CDR3 protein: CASINSGKHYNEQFF. V and J are TRBV2 and TRBJ2-1; TCRdb's D call of TRBD2 is untestable without DNA. From germline, CDR1 is SNHLY and CDR2 FYNNEI. This CDR3 contains 15 residues.